This TCR beta chain came from a study of blood T cell repertoires in COVID-19. Background on the study: Acute and convalescent COVID-19 samples came from the United States, Italy and Spain. PBMCs, B-cell-depleted T cells, or T cells were the source of the cDNA or gDNA that made up the material.

Per germline, CDR1 KGHDR and CDR2 SFDVKD. V dropped 12 bases and J dropped 6; count of bases not matched to a gene: 3. The CDR3 totals 12 residues. In the original workflow: Amplification with reference gene primers provided the estimates of nucleated cell counts. Profiling relied on immunoSEQ multiplex PCR, and the TCRdb table lists in-frame clones only, not all of them. That table supplies the V and J calls and clone size; D and trimming were determined from the DNA. The profile shows a few hundred thousand clones, about 86% of them singletons. This clonotype originated in a man aged 18-30 years with active or convalescent COVID-19. Material: peripheral blood. The chain carries TRBV24-1 and TRBJ1-4, with 10 nucleotides matching TRBD1. The CDR3 region is CASGTGDEKLFF. CDR3 coding DNA: TGTGCCTCCGGGACAGGGGATGAAAAACTGTTTTTT.